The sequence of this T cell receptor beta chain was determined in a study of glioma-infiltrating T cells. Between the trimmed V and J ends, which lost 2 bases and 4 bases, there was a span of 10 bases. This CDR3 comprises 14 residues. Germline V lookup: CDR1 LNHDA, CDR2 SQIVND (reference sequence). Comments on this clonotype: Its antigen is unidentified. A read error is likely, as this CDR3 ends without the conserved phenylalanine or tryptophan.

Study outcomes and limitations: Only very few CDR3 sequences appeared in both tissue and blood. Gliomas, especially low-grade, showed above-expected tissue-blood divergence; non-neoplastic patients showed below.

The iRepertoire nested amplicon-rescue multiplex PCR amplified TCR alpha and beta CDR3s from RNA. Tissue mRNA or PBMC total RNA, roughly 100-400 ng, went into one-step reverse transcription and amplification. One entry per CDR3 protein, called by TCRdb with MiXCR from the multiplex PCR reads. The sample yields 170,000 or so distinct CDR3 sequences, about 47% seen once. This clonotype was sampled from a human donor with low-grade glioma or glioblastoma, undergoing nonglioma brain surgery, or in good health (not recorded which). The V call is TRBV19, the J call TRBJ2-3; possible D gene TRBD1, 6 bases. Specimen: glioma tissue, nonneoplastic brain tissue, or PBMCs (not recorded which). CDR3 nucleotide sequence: TGTGCCAGTAGTATATGGGGGCGGCCAGATACGCAGTATTTA. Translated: CASSIWGRPDTQYL.